Below are 18 T cell receptor beta chains sequenced from a single sample in a study of early T cells in non-severe SARS-CoV-2 infection. TCRdb analysed the 5' RACE reads with MiXCR anew, one entry per CDR3 protein. The sample carries tens of thousands of distinct CDR3 sequences, roughly an eighth recorded once. The sample taken for sequencing was whole blood. The receptors originated from an adult who was a healthcare worker with PCR-confirmed SARS-CoV-2 infection or an uninfected control (not recorded which).

This clonotype has ten or more counts. The chain couples TRBV12-3 or TRBV12-4 to TRBJ2-3, with 8 bases aligning to TRBD1. The CDR3 runs 14 residues. The V and J ends lost 7 bases and 2 bases, in that order; junction bases with no gene match: 5. CDR3 in DNA: TGTGCCAGCACCCGGGACAGGCCCACAGATACGCAGTATTTT. Translating gives CASTRDRPTDTQYF.

This clonotype was counted a few times. The chain joins TRBV20-1 to TRBJ2-7, with a weak D call TRBD2 (6 bases). The CDR3 consists of 12 residues. V was shortened by 0 bases and J by 3 bases, with 6 bases between the two germline ends. CDR1 is DFQATT and CDR2 is SNEGSKA in the germline V gene (reference sequence). CDR3 loop: CSAREDYYEQYF. The DNA for the CDR3 is TGCAGTGCTAGAGAGGACTACTACGAGCAGTACTTC.

This clonotype was recorded a few times. This chain links TRBV24-1 with TRBJ2-3; either TRBD1 or TRBD2 may fit D (5 bases each). The CDR3 has 14 residues. V gave up 3 bases and J gave up 2 bases, with 8 bases separating them. Looked up from germline, CDR1 is KGHDR and CDR2 is SFDVKD. The CDR3 protein is CATSDDGATDTQYF. The CDR3 coding sequence is TGTGCCACCAGTGATGACGGGGCCACAGATACGCAGTATTTT.

This sequence joins TRBV7-3 and TRBJ2-1; D is undetermined. V lost 6 bases and J 14 bases, leaving 11 bases between the germline ends. Per the germline V gene, CDR1 is SGHTA and CDR2 is FQGTGA. This CDR3 contains 10 residues. Written as DNA, the CDR3 is TGTGCCAGCAGTCCCCGCGGAGAGTTCTTC. The encoded protein is CASSPRGEFF.

Ten or more counts support this clonotype. This rearrangement joins TRBV20-1 to TRBJ1-1; no clear D. Trimming took 3 bases from V and 0 from J, leaving 5 bases between them. The CDR3 consists of 12 residues. The germline CDR1 and CDR2 sequences are DFQATT and SNEGSKA (reference sequence). This CDR3 reads CSARTVNTEAFF. CDR3 DNA: TGCAGTGCTAGGACCGTGAACACTGAAGCTTTCTTT.

This clonotype was seen only a few times. This sequence joins TRBV7-2 and TRBJ2-7; D is unresolved. Germline V gives CDR1 SGHTA, CDR2 FQGNSA. The CDR3 loop spans 12 amino acids. Trimming took off 5 bases at V and 2 bases at J, with 7 bases between the two ends. The CDR3 protein is CASSRTPYEQYF. The CDR3, as DNA: TGTGCCAGCAGCCGCACGCCCTACGAGCAGTACTTC.

The V gene is TRBV5-6, the J gene TRBJ2-3; D is perhaps TRBD1 or TRBD2 (7 bases each). Germline lookup yields CDR1 SGHDT and CDR2 YYEEEE. V shed 4 bases and J shed 3 bases, with 18 bases lying between them. This CDR3 has 16 amino acids. This CDR3 reads CASSVPQGGLTDTQYF. CDR3 nucleotide sequence: TGTGCCAGCAGCGTCCCCCAGGGGGGGCTAACAGATACGCAGTATTTT.

Comment on this clonotype: This may arise from a read error, as a much more abundant clone is one base away. As the CDR3 is not closed by the conserved phenylalanine or tryptophan, this likely results from a read error. CDR3 DNA: TGTGCCATCATGTCCCAGGGGTTCGACACTGAAGCTTTCTCT. This encodes CAIMSQGFDTEAFS. The V gene is TRBV10-3, the J gene TRBJ1-1; TRBD1 might be the D (6 bases). This CDR3 spans 14 amino acids. Trimming cost V 7 bases and J 3 bases, with 15 bases left between them. CDR1 ENHRY and CDR2 SYGVKD come from the germline V gene.

This clonotype was seen many times. V usage is TRBV6-5 and J usage is TRBJ2-5; TRBD2 aligns across 10 bases. CDR3 length: 17 residues. V trimming: 0 bases; J trimming: 5 bases; junction bases outside the gene matches: 9. CDR1 and CDR2 (germline): MNHEY, SVGAGI. Written as DNA, the CDR3 is TGTGCCAGCAGTTACTCCTCGAGCGGGGGGGCCGGTGAGACCCAGTACTTC. Encoded protein: CASSYSSSGGAGETQYF.

In this sample, this clonotype turned up many times. The V call is TRBV7-2, the J call TRBJ2-1; 10 bases match TRBD2. CDR1 SGHTA and CDR2 FQGNSA come from the germline V gene. The CDR3 length is 15 residues. Trimming at V came to 4 bases and at J to 6 bases, leaving 6 bases not matched to a gene. The CDR3 region is CASSSSGSLGNEQFF. The CDR3 nucleotides read TGTGCCAGCAGCTCTAGCGGGAGCCTTGGCAATGAGCAGTTCTTC.

This clonotype was found many times. This rearrangement joins TRBV30 to TRBJ2-7, with D hard to call. CDR1 is GTSNPN, CDR2 SVGIG, per germline (reference sequence). The length of the CDR3 is 14 residues. V dropped 6 bases and J dropped 0 bases, with 15 bases sitting between them. The CDR3 reads CACIVRDISYEQYF. The DNA for the CDR3 is TGTGCCTGCATCGTAAGAGACATCTCCTACGAGCAGTACTTC.

This clonotype came up a few times. The chain joins TRBV20-1 to TRBJ1-6; 7 bases align to TRBD1. With 2 bases clipped from V and 7 bases from J, the junction kept 14 bases outside the gene matches. The CDR3 is made up of 17 amino acids. Germline V gene data show CDR1 as DFQATT and CDR2 as SNEGSKA (reference sequence). The CDR3 region is CSARPGATGLRNSPLHF. CDR3 nucleotides: TGCAGTGCTAGACCCGGGGCGACAGGGCTTAGGAATTCACCCCTCCACTTT.

This chain links TRBV30 with TRBJ1-5; D is uncertain. This CDR3 is 14 amino acids long. V was clipped by 2 bases and J by 0 bases, with 8 bases between them. CDR1 is GTSNPN and CDR2 is SVGIG in the germline V gene (reference sequence). The CDR3 protein is CAWSPGISNQPQHF. CDR3 bases: TGTGCCTGGAGTCCGGGGATTAGCAATCAGCCCCAGCATTTT.

This clonotype occurred a few times. The chain joins TRBV9 to TRBJ2-3; the match to TRBD2 covers 8 bases. Germline V gives CDR1 SGDLS, CDR2 YYNGEE. Trimming cost V 3 bases and J 3 bases; bases outside gene matches: 9. This CDR3 region has 16 residues. The CDR3 coding sequence is TGTGCCAGCAGCGCTCGGACTAGCATCTGGACAGATACGCAGTATTTT. This encodes CASSARTSIWTDTQYF.

This clonotype was seen a few times. This rearrangement joins TRBV27 to TRBJ2-1; 14 bases are a match to TRBD2. This CDR3 spans 16 amino acids. Germline V gene lookup returns CDR1 MNHEY and CDR2 SMNVEV (reference sequence). The ends lost 2 bases at V and 12 bases at J; junction bases unmatched: 9. The CDR3: CASSLLGTSGRERQFF. CDR3 DNA sequence: TGTGCCAGCAGTTTACTGGGGACTAGCGGGAGAGAGAGGCAGTTCTTC.

In this sample, this clonotype turned up a few times. This chain uses TRBV5-5 with TRBJ2-1; D possibly corresponds to TRBD1 (6 bases). V dropped 1 base and J dropped 0 bases, with 8 bases sitting between them. Germline CDR1 SGHKS, CDR2 YYEKEE (reference sequence). The CDR3 loop spans 15 amino acids. CDR3 coding DNA: TGTGCCAGCAGCTTGTTGGGGGCCTCCTACAATGAGCAGTTCTTC. It translates to CASSLLGASYNEQFF.

This clonotype was seen ten or more times. The CDR3 DNA sequence: TGTGCCAGCAGCCTTCTAGCGGGAGTAAAGACCGGGGAGCTGTTTTTT. This encodes CASSLLAGVKTGELFF. The chain links TRBV7-9 to TRBJ2-2, with 10 bases fitting TRBD2. The germline V gene has CDR1 SEHNR and CDR2 FQNEAQ (reference sequence). The CDR3 has 16 residues. J lost 5 bases, V lost 5 bases, and 8 bases had no gene match.

In this sample, this clonotype turned up a few times. This chain joins TRBV7-9 and TRBJ1-1; TRBD1 is a possible D gene (6 bases). V dropped 5 bases and J dropped 5 bases, with 12 bases sitting between them. The CDR3 consists of 13 residues. Per germline, CDR1 SEHNR and CDR2 FQNEAQ (reference sequence). CDR3 bases: TGTGCCAGCAGCCAAGGGGGTGTTACTGAAGCTTTCTTT. This codes for CASSQGGVTEAFF.